This T cell receptor beta chain was sequenced for a study of T cells in Graves' hyperthyroidism and ophthalmopathy. Whole-study results and caveats: Before onset, ophthalmopathy was predicted by the model a median roughly 6.4 months earlier. Most expanded thyroid clonotypes above 0.001 recurred in blood.

RNA transcripts yielded amplified TCR beta CDR3 regions. HTBI primers drove first-round RT-PCR of the TCR CDR3. TCRdb recomputed calls from the multiplex PCR reads with MiXCR, one row per CDR3 protein. Altogether approximately 400,000 distinct CDR3 sequences are present, 11% to 15% being singletons, with the ten largest covering around 28%. As to this clonotype: The antigen remains unidentified.

CDR3 size: 15 residues. Unmatched junction bases numbered 8, after V lost 1 base and J lost 6 bases. CDR1 SGHNT and CDR2 YYREEE come from the germline V gene (reference sequence). V is TRBV5-4 and J is TRBJ1-2; 8 positions agree with TRBD1. The sequence derives from a man over 45 with Graves' ophthalmopathy. Sequenced: blood. CDR3 region: CASSLLSGGDNGYTF. The CDR3 nucleotides read TGTGCCAGCAGCTTGCTCTCAGGGGGCGATAATGGCTACACCTTC.